These 19 T cell receptor beta chains came from one sample sequenced in a study of shared clonotypes between healthy human individuals. Naive CD8 cells, CD45RO-negative and positively selected for CCR7, excluded terminally differentiated effector memory CD45RA+ cells. Sequencing used immunoSEQ multiplex PCR; TCRdb keeps in-frame clones, though not all of them. The sample includes millions of clones, over 85% of them seen just once. Sequencing was done on a sample of naive CD8+ T cells sorted from blood. These receptors were obtained from a man aged 18 to 35 in good health.

The rearrangement uses TRBV19 and TRBJ2-4, with no clear D. Trimming cost V 5 bases and J 0 bases, with 8 bases left between them. Germline-derived CDR1 and CDR2 are LNHDA and SQIVND (reference sequence). This CDR3 has 14 amino acids. The CDR3 protein is CASSAELAKNIQYF. DNA of the CDR3: TGTGCCAGTAGTGCGGAATTAGCCAAAAACATTCAGTACTTC.

The chain has TRBV6-5 and TRBJ2-7; 10 nucleotides match TRBD1. The CDR3 length is 12 residues. V trimming: 8 bases; J trimming: 5 bases; junction bases outside the gene matches: 3. Germline V gene sequence: CDR1 MNHEY, CDR2 SVGAGI. The CDR3 bases are TGTGCCAGCGGACAGGGGGGAAACGAGCAGTACTTC. It codes for CASGQGGNEQYF.

The rearrangement joins TRBV11-2 to TRBJ1-2; D perhaps matches TRBD1 (5 bases). Per the germline V gene, CDR1 is SGHAT and CDR2 is FQNNGV. The CDR3 spans 16 residues. The V end was cut by 4 bases, the J end by 6 bases, with 21 bases between. The CDR3, as DNA: TGTGCCAGCAGCTCACACCATTGGACAAGAGGGGATGGCTACACCTTC. This sequence encodes CASSSHHWTRGDGYTF.

This chain uses TRBV30 with TRBJ2-7; 9 nucleotides agree with TRBD1. The CDR3 extends over 13 amino acids. Trimming removed 2 bases from V and 3 bases from J; junction bases left unmatched: 2. Germline V gene sequence: CDR1 GTSNPN, CDR2 SVGIG (reference sequence). The CDR3 DNA is TGTGCCTGGAGTTGGGACAGGGTCTACGAGCAGTACTTC. This encodes CAWSWDRVYEQYF.

J is TRBJ2-5 and V is TRBV29-1; D is undetermined. Per the germline V gene, CDR1 is SQVTM and CDR2 is ANQGSEA. The V end lost 3 bases, the J end lost 1 base, and 12 bases lay between the germline ends. This CDR3 comprises 14 residues. This chain's CDR3 is CSVDNWATQETQYF. The CDR3, as DNA: TGCAGCGTTGATAATTGGGCTACCCAAGAGACCCAGTACTTC.

As concerns this clone: The sample contains more than one DNA sequence encoding this CDR3. This chain uses TRBV5-6 with TRBJ1-1; TRBD1 matches at 7 bases. Germline lookup yields CDR1 SGHDT and CDR2 YYEEEE. This CDR3 has 12 residues. With 3 bases clipped from V and 8 bases from J, the junction kept 4 bases outside the gene matches. The CDR3: CASSWTGTEAFF. For the CDR3, the DNA is TGTGCCAGCAGCTGGACAGGAACCGAAGCTTTCTTT.

This clone was detected once. The chain links TRBV10-3 to TRBJ2-7; a weak D match, TRBD1 (6 bases). Trimming removed 1 base from V and 1 base from J, with 11 bases in between. The CDR3 length is 15 residues. Germline-derived CDR1 and CDR2 are ENHRY and SYGVKD. The chain's CDR3 is CAISEFQQGSYEQYF. The DNA for the CDR3 is TGTGCCATCAGTGAGTTTCAACAGGGTTCCTACGAGCAGTACTTC.

This chain uses TRBV6-1 with TRBJ2-1, with 11 bases matching TRBD2. The CDR3 has 16 residues. CDR1 and CDR2 (germline): MNHNS, SASEGT. The V and J ends lost 3 bases and 4 bases, in that order; junction bases with no gene match: 5. The DNA for the CDR3 is TGTGCCAGCAGTGAGTCGGGACTAGCGGAGTACAATGAGCAGTTCTTC. Amino acids: CASSESGLAEYNEQFF.

The genes are TRBV10-2 and TRBJ1-1; D remains ambiguous. V was shortened by 0 bases and J by 3 bases, with 8 bases between the two germline ends. Germline V lookup: CDR1 WSHSY, CDR2 SAAADI. The CDR3 has 14 amino acids. The CDR3 sequence: CASSESTTYTEAFF. For the CDR3, the DNA is TGCGCCAGCAGTGAGTCGACGACTTACACTGAAGCTTTCTTT.

A few counts support this clone. CDR3 residues: CASSQVDNNSPLHF. The CDR3 nucleotides are TGCGCCAGCAGCCAAGTGGATAATAATTCACCCCTCCACTTT. The J gene is TRBJ1-6, the V gene TRBV4-1; unclear D gene. Germline CDR1 reads MGHRA; CDR2 reads YSYEKL. The germline V and J ends were trimmed by 1 base and 5 bases, with 6 bases remaining between them. CDR3 length: 14 residues.

To note about this clone: This sample includes further DNA sequences coding for the same CDR3. The chain combines TRBV4-1 with TRBJ2-7; D may be TRBD2 (6 bases). V dropped 3 bases and J dropped 0 bases, with 12 bases sitting between them. The germline gives CDR1 MGHRA, CDR2 YSYEKL. The CDR3 extends over 15 amino acids. CDR3 amino acids: CASSQETGLSYEQYF. CDR3 coding DNA: TGCGCCAGCAGCCAGGAGACGGGACTCTCCTACGAGCAGTACTTC.

The chain uses TRBV27 and TRBJ2-5; 8 positions agree with TRBD2. J gave up 2 bases and V 0 bases, and 5 bases lay outside the gene matches. Germline CDR1 and CDR2: MNHEY and SMNVEV (reference sequence). The CDR3 has 16 residues. CDR3 sequence reads: CASSLSDPGGQETQYF. The DNA for the CDR3 is TGTGCCAGCAGTTTATCGGACCCGGGGGGGCAAGAGACCCAGTACTTC.

The chain recombines TRBV5-4 with TRBJ2-7; possibly TRBD2 for D (5 bases). Germline V CDR1 and CDR2: SGHNT, YYREEE (reference sequence). The CDR3 runs 14 residues. The V gene lost 0 bases and the J gene lost 4 bases, with 11 bases spanning the gap. CDR3 sequence (DNA): TGTGCCAGCAGCTTGGGGGGAGCCTATTACGAGCAGTACTTC. Its protein product is CASSLGGAYYEQYF. Looking up the rest from reference TRBV5-4 and TRBJ2-7 gives the full variable domain: ETGVTQSPTHLIKTRGQQVTLRCSSQSGHNTVSWYQQALGQGPQFIFQYYREEENGRGNFPPRFSGLQFPNYSSELNVNALELDDSALYLCASSLGGAYYEQYFGPGTRLTVT.

This clone appeared a few times. This specimen includes other DNA sequences encoding the same CDR3. J is TRBJ2-7 and V is TRBV2, with D tentatively TRBD2 (5 bases). The V and J ends lost 4 bases and 2 bases respectively, with 6 bases between them. There are 12 residues in the CDR3. Looked up from germline, CDR1 is SNHLY and CDR2 is FYNNEI. The CDR3: CASSGETYEQYF. CDR3 in DNA: TGTGCCAGCAGTGGGGAGACCTACGAGCAGTACTTC. Complete variable domain (other parts from reference TRBV2 and TRBJ2-7): EPEVTQTPSHQVTQMGQEVILRCVPISNHLYFYWYRQILGQKVEFLVSFYNNEISEKSEIFDDQFSVERPDGSNFTLKIRSTKLEDSAMYFCASSGETYEQYFGPGTRLTVT.

V and J are TRBV28 and TRBJ1-2, with TRBD1 identical over 9 bases. CDR3 size: 14 residues. Germline assignment: CDR1 MDHEN and CDR2 SYDVKM. Unmatched junction bases numbered 5, after V lost 4 bases and J lost 5 bases. The CDR3 spells CASSSGTGMYGYTF. Written as DNA, the CDR3 is TGTGCCAGCAGTTCCGGGACAGGGATGTATGGCTACACCTTC.

Turning to this clone: Other DNA sequences in this specimen translate into the identical CDR3. The chain uses TRBV20-1 and TRBJ2-1; no clear D. Deletions cut 5 bases from V and 7 bases from J, with 9 bases between. Germline V lookup: CDR1 DFQATT, CDR2 SNEGSKA (reference sequence). CDR3 size: 11 residues. In nucleotides, the CDR3 is TGCAGTGCTGGCCTAGAGAATGAGCAGTTCTTC. It specifies CSAGLENEQFF.

The chain recombines TRBV29-1 with TRBJ1-2; maybe TRBD1 (6 bases). From germline, CDR1 is SQVTM and CDR2 ANQGSEA. Trimming cost V 5 bases and J 4 bases, with 14 bases left between them. The CDR3 runs to 13 residues. DNA for the CDR3: TGCAGCGTTTTAACGGACAGTAGCTATGGCTACACCTTC. Its protein is CSVLTDSSYGYTF.

Note on this clone: This likely stems from a read error, as it lies one base from a far larger clone. V usage is TRBV7-2 and J usage is TRBJ2-3; D not resolved. Germline-derived CDR1 and CDR2 are SGHTA and FQGNSA. V lost 2 bases to trimming and J lost 3 bases, with 3 bases between them. The CDR3 sequence is 12 residues long. CDR3: CASSLQTDTQYF. DNA of the CDR3: TGTGCCAGCAGCTTACAGACAGATACGCAGTATTTT.

Turning to this clone: This sample includes further DNA sequences coding for the same CDR3. The gene calls are TRBV6-5 and TRBJ2-1; 7 bases agree with TRBD2. The CDR3 is made up of 16 amino acids. The germline CDR1 and CDR2 sequences are MNHEY and SVGAGI. Losses at the gene ends were 0 bases for V and 0 bases for J; bases not matched to a gene: 2. The CDR3 loop reads CASSYSGGSSYNEQFF. For the CDR3, the DNA is TGTGCCAGCAGTTACTCGGGGGGGAGCTCCTACAATGAGCAGTTCTTC.